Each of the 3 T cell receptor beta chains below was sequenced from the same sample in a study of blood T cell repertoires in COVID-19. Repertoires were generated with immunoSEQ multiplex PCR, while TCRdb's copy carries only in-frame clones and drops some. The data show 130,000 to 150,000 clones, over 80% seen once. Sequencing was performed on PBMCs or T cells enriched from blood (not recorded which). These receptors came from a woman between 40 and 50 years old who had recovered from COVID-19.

The CDR3 region is CASSQVRVRPIEAFF. The CDR3 nucleotides read TGTGCCAGCAGCCAGGTCAGGGTACGCCCAATTGAAGCTTTCTTT. The chain employs TRBV4-2 and TRBJ1-1; weak D call: TRBD1 (5 bases). Germline values: CDR1 LGHNA, CDR2 YNFKEQ. There are 15 residues in the CDR3. Trimming shortened V by 3 bases and J by 7 bases, and 18 bases separated the two germline ends.

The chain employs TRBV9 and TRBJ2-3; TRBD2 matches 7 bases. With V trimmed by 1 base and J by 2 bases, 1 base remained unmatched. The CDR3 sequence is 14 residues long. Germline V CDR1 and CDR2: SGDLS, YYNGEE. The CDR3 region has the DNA TGTGCCAGCAGCGTACTAGCGGACACAGATACGCAGTATTTT. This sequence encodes CASSVLADTDTQYF.

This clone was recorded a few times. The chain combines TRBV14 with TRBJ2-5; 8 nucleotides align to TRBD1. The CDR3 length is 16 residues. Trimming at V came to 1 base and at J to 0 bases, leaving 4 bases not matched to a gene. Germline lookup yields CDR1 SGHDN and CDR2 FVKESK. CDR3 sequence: CASSQVTGAHQETQYF. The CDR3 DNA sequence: TGTGCCAGCAGCCAAGTGACAGGGGCCCACCAAGAGACCCAGTACTTC.